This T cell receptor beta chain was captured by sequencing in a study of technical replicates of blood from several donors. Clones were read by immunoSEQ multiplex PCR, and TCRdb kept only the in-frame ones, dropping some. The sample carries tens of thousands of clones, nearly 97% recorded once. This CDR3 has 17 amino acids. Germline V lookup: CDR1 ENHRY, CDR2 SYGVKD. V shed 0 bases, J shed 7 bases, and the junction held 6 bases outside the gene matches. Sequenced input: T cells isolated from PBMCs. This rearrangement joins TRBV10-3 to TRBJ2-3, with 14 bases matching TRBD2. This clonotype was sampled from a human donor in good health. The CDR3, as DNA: TGTGCCATCAGTGAGTCGAGGACTAGCGGGGGGCCAAATACGCAGTATTTT. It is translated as CAISESRTSGGPNTQYF.